This T cell receptor (beta chain) is from a study of shared clonotypes between healthy human individuals. Study summary: Researchers assigned three CD4 naive, three CD4 memory, two CD8 naive and one CD8 memory plate to each donor.

Study-wide findings and caveats: Among donors, clonotype sharing was expected to be affected by sequencing depth.

Sequencing used immunoSEQ multiplex PCR; TCRdb keeps in-frame clones, though not all of them. The sample carries millions of clones, around nine tenths recorded once. V was clipped by 5 bases and J by 2 bases, with 8 bases between them. Germline CDR1 SGHNT, CDR2 YENEEA. The CDR3 sequence is 13 residues long. Note on this clone: What it binds is unknown.

Input material: naive CD4+ T cells sorted from blood. The subset was: CD45RA+ positively selected. The TCR comes from a man younger than 35 in good health. The V gene is TRBV11-3, the J gene TRBJ2-3; no definite D call. The CDR3 nucleotides read TGTGCCAGCAGCCTCCTGTACACAGATACGCAGTATTTT. Translating it yields CASSLLYTDTQYF.